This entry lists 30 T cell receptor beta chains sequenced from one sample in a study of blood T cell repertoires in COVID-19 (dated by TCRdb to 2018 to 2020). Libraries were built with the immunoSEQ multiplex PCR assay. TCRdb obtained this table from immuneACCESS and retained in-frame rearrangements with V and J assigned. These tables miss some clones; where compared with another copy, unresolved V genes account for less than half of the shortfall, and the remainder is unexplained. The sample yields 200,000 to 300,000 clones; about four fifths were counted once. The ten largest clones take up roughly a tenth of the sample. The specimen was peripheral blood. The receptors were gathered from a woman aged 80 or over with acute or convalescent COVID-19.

In nucleotides, the CDR3 is TGTGCCAGCAGCTTAGCGGTCCCCTCTAGTAGTCGGTACAATGAGCAGTTCTTC. Protein: CASSLAVPSSSRYNEQFF. The chain uses TRBV7-2 and TRBJ2-1; unclear D gene. Germline loops: CDR1 SGHTA, CDR2 FQGNSA. CDR3 length: 18 amino acids. V lost 0 bases, J lost 4 bases, and 19 bases lay in between.

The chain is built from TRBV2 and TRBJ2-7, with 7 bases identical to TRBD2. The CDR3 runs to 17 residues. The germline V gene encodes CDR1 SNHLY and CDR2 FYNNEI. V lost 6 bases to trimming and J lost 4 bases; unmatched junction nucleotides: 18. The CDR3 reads CASRPRRPRDYHYEQYF. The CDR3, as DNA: TGTGCCAGCAGGCCCAGGCGGCCTCGGGACTATCATTACGAGCAGTACTTC.

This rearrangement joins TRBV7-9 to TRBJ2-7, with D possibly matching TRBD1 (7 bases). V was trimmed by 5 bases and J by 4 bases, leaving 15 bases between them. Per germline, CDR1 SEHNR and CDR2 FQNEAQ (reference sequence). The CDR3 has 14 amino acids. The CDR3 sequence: CASSHDREDYEQYF. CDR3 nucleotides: TGTGCCAGCAGCCACGACAGGGAGGATTACGAGCAGTACTTC.

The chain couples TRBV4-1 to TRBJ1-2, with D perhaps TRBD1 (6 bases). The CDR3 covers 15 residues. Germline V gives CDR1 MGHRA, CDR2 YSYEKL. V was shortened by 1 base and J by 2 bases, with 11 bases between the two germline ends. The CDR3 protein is CASSQGTAANYGYTF. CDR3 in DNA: TGCGCCAGCAGCCAAGGGACAGCCGCAAACTATGGCTACACCTTC.

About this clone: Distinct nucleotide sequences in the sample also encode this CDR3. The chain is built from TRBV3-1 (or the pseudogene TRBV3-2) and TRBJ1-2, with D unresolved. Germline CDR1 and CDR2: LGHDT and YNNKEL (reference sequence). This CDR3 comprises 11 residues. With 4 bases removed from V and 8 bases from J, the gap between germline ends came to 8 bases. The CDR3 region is CASSPGGGYTF. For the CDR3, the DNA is TGTGCCAGCAGCCCCGGCGGAGGCTACACCTTC.

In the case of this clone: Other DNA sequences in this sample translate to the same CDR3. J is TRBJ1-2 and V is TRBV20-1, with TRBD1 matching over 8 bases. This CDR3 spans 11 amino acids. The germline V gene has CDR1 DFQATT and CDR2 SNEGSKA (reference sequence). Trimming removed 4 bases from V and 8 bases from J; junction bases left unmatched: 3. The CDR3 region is CSAKTGVGYTF. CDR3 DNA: TGCAGTGCTAAGACAGGGGTCGGCTACACCTTC.

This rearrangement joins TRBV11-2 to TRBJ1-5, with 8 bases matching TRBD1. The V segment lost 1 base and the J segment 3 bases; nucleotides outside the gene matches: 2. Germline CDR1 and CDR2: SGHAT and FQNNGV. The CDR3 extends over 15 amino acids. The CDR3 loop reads CASSLAGGNNQPQHF. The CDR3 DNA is TGTGCCAGCAGCTTAGCAGGGGGCAACAATCAGCCCCAGCATTTT.

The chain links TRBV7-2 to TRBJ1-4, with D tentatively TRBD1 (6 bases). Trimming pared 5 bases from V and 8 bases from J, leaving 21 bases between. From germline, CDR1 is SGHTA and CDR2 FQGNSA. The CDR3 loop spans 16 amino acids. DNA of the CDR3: TGTGCCAGCAGCAACCCCGGGGGGGCAACGAGGGAAAAACTGTTTTTT. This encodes CASSNPGGATREKLFF.

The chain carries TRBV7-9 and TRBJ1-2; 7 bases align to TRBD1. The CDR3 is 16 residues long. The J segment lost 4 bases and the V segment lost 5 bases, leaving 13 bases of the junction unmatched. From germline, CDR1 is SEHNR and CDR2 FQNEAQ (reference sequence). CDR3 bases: TGTGCCAGCAGCCAAACCAACGGACAGGCGCTCTATGGCTACACCTTC. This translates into CASSQTNGQALYGYTF.

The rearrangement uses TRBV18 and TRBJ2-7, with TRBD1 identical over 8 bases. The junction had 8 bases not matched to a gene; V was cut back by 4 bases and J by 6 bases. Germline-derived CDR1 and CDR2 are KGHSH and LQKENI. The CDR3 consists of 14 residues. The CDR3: CASSRSYRGFEQYF. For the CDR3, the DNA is TGTGCCAGCTCACGTTCCTACAGGGGGTTCGAGCAGTACTTC. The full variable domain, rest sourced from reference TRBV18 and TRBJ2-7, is NAGVMQNPRHLVRRRGQEARLRCSPMKGHSHVYWYRQLPEEGLKFMVYLQKENIIDESGMPKERFSAEFPKEGPSILRIQQVVRGDSAAYFCASSRSYRGFEQYFGPGTRLTVT.

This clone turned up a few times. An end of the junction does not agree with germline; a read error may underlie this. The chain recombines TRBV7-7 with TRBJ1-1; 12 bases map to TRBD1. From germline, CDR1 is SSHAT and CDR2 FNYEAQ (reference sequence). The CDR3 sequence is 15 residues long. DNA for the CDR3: TGTGCTAGCAGCTTTAGGGACAGGGGGCAGGCTGAAGCTTTCTTT. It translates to CASSFRDRGQAEAFF.

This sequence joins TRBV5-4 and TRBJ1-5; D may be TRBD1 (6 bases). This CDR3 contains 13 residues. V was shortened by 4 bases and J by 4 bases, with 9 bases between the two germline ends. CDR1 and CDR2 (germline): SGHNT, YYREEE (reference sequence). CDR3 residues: CASSRDRNQPQHF. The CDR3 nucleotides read TGTGCCAGCAGCCGAGACAGGAATCAGCCCCAGCATTTT.

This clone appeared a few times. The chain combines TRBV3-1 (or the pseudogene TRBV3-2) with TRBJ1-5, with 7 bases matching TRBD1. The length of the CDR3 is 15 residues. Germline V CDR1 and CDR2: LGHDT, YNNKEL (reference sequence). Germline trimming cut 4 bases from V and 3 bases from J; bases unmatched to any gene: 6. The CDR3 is CASSRSTGDNQPQHF. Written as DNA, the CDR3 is TGTGCCAGCAGCCGCTCAACAGGGGACAATCAGCCCCAGCATTTT.

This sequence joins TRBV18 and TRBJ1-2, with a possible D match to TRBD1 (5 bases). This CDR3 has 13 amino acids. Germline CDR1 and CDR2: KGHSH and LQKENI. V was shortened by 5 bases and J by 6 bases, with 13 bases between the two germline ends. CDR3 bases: TGTGCCAGCTCATCCTCGACAGATCATGGCTACACCTTC. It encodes CASSSSTDHGYTF.

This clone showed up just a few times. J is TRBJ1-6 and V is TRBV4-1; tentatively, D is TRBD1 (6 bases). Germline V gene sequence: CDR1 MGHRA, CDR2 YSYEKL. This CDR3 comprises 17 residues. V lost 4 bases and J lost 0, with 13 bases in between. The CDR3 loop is CASSPMGGASYNSPLHF. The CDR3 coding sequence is TGCGCCAGCAGCCCCATGGGGGGGGCCTCCTATAATTCACCCCTCCACTTT.

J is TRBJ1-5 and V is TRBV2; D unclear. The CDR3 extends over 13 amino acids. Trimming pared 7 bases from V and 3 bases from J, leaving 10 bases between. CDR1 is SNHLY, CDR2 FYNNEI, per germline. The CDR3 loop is CASNRDFNQPQHF. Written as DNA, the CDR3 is TGTGCCAGCAATCGGGATTTCAATCAGCCCCAGCATTTT.

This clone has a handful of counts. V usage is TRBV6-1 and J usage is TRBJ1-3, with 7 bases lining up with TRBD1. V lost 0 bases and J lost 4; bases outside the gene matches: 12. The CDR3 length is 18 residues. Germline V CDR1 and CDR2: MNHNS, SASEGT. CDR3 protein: CASSEALPSRGHGNTIYF. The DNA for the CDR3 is TGTGCCAGCAGTGAAGCGCTTCCTTCAAGGGGGCACGGAAACACCATATATTTT.

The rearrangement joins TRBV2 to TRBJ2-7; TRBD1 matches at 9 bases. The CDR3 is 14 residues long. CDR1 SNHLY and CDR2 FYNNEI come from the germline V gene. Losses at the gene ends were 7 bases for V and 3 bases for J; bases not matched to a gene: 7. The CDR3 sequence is CASNLDRGDYEQYF. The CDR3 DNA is TGTGCCAGCAATCTGGACAGGGGAGACTACGAGCAGTACTTC.

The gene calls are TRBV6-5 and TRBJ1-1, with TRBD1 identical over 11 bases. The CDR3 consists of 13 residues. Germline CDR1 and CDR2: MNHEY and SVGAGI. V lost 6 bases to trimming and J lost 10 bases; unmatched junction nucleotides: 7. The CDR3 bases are TGTGCCAGCAGGGTAGGGACAGGGGGTGTAGCTTTCTTT. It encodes CASRVGTGGVAFF.

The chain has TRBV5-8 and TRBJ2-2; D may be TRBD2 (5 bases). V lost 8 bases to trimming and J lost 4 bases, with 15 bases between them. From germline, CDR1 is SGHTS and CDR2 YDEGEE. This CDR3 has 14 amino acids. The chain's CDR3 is CASYNRGGTGELFF. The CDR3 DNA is TGTGCCAGTTACAATAGAGGAGGCACCGGGGAGCTGTTTTTT.

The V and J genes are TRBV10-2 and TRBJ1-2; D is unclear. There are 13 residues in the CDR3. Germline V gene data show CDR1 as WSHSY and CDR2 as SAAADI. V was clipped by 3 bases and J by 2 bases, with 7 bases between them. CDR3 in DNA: TGCGCCAGCAGTGAAGCAGGAAACTATGGCTACACCTTC. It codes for CASSEAGNYGYTF.

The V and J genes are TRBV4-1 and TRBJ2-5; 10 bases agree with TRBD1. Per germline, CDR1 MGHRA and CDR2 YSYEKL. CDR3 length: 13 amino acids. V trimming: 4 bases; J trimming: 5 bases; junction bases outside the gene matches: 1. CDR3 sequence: CASSRGQGETQYF. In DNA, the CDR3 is TGCGCCAGCAGCCGGGGACAGGGGGAGACCCAGTACTTC.

As DNA, the CDR3 is TGTGCCAGCAGCATCAGGGATGGCACTGAAGCTTTCTTT. Protein product: CASSIRDGTEAFF. J is TRBJ1-1 and V is TRBV7-6, with D possibly being TRBD1 (5 bases). The CDR3 extends over 13 amino acids. The V end lost 5 bases, the J end lost 4 bases, and 11 bases lay between the germline ends. Germline loops: CDR1 SGHVS, CDR2 FNYEAQ.

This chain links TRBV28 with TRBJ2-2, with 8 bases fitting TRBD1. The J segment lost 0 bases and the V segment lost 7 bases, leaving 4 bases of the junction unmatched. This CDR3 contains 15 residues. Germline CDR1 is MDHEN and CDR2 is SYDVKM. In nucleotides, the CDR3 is TGTGCCAGCATTCGACAGGGGTCGAACACCGGGGAGCTGTTTTTT. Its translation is CASIRQGSNTGELFF.

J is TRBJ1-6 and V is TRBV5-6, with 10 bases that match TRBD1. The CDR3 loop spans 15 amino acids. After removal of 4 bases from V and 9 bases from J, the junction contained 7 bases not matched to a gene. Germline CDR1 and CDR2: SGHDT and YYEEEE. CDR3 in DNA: TGTGCCAGCAGCCAGACCGGGACAGGGGTTTCACCCCTCCACTTT. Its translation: CASSQTGTGVSPLHF.

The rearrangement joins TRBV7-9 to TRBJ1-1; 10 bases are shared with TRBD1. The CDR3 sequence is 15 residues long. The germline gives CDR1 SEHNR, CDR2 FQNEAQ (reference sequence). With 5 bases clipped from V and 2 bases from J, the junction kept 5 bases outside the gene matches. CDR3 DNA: TGTGCCAGCAGCGCAAGACAGGGGGCAAACACTGAAGCTTTCTTT. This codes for CASSARQGANTEAFF. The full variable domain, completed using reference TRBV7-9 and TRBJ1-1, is DTGVSQNPRHKITKRGQNVTFRCDPISEHNRLYWYRQTLGQGPEFLTYFQNEAQLEKSRLLSDRFSAERPKGSFSTLEIQRTEQGDSAMYLCASSARQGANTEAFFGQGTRLTVV.

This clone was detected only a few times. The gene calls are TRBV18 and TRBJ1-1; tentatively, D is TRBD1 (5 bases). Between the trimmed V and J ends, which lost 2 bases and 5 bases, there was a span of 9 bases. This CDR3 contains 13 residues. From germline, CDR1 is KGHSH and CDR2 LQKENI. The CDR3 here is CASSPMGRTEAFF. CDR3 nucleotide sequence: TGTGCCAGCTCACCAATGGGGCGGACTGAAGCTTTCTTT.

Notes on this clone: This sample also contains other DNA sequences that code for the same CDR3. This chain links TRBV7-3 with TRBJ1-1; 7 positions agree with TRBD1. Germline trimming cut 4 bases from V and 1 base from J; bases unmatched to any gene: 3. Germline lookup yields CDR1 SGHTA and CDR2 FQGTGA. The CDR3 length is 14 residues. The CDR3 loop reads CASSSTGANTEAFF. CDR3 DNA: TGTGCCAGCAGCTCAACAGGGGCGAACACTGAAGCTTTCTTT.

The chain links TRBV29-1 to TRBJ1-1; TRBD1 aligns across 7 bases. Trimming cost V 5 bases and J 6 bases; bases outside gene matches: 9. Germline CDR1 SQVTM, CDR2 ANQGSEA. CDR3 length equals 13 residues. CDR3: CSVRTGSSPEAFF. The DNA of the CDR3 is TGCAGCGTTCGGACAGGATCATCCCCTGAAGCTTTCTTT.

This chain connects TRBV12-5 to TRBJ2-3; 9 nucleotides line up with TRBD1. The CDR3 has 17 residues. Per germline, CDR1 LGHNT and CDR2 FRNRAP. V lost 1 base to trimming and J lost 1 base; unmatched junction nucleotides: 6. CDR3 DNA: TGTGCTAGTGGTTTGGGACTACAGGGGGCCGGCACAGATACGCAGTATTTT. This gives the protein CASGLGLQGAGTDTQYF. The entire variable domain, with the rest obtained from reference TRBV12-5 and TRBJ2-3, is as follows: DARVTQTPRHKVTEMGQEVTMRCQPILGHNTVFWYRQTMMQGLELLAYFRNRAPLDDSGMPKDRFSAEMPDATLATLKIQPSEPRDSAVYFCASGLGLQGAGTDTQYFGPGTRLTVL.